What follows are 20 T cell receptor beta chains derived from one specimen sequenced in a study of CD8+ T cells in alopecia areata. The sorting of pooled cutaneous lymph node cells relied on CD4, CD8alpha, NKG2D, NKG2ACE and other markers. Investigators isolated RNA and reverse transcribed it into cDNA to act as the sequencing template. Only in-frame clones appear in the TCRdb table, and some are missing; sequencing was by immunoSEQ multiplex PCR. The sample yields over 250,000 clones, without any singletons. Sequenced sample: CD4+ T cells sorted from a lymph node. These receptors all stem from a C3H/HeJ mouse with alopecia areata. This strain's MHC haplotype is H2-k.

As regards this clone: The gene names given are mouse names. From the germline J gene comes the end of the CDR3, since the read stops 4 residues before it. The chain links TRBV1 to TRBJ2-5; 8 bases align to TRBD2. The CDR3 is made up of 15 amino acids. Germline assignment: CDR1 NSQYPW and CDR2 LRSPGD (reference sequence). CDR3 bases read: TGCACCTGCAGTCCTCTTTCTGGGGGGAAGGAC. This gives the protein CTCSPLSGGKD. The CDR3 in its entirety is CTCSPLSGGKDTQYF.

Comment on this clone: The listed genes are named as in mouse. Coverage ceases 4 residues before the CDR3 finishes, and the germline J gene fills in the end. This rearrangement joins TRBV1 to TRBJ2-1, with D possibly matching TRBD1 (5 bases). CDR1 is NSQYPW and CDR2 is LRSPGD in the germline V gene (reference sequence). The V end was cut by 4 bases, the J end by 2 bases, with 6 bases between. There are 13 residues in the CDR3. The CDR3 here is CTCSGTHYAEQFF. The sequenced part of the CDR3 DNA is TGCACCTGCAGTGGGACACACTATGCT.

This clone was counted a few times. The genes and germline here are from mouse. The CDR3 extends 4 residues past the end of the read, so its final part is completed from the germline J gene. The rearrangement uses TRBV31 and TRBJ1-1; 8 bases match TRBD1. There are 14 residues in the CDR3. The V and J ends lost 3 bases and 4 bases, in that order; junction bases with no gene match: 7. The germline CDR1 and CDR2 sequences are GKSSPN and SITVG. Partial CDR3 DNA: TGTGCCTGGAGCCCCAGGGGGCGCAGCACA. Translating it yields CAWSPRGRST. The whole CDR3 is CAWSPRGRSTEVFF.

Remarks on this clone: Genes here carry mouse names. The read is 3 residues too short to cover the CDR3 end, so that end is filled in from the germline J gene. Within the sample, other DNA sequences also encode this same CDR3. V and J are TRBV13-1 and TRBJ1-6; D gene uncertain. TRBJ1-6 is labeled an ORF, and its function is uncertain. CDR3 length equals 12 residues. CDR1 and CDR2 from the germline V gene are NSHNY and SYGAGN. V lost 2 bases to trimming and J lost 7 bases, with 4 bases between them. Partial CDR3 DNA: TGTGCCAGCAGTGACTTGAATTCGCCC. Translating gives CASSDLNSP. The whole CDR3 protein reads CASSDLNSPLYF.

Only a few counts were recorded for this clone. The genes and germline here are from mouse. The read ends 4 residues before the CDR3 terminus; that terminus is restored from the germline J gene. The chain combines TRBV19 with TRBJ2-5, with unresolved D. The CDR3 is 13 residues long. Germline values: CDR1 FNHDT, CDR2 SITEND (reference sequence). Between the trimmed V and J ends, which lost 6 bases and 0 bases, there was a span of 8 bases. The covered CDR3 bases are TGTGCCAGCACCTCACTTAACCAAGAC. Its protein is CASTSLNQD. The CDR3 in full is CASTSLNQDTQYF.

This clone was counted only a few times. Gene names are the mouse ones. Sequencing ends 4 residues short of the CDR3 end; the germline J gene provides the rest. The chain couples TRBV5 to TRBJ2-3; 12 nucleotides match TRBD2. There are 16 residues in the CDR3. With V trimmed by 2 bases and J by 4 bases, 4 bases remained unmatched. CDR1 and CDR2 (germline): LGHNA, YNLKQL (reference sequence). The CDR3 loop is CASSQRLGGRTETLYF. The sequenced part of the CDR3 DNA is TGTGCCAGCAGCCAACGACTGGGGGGGCGTACAGAA.

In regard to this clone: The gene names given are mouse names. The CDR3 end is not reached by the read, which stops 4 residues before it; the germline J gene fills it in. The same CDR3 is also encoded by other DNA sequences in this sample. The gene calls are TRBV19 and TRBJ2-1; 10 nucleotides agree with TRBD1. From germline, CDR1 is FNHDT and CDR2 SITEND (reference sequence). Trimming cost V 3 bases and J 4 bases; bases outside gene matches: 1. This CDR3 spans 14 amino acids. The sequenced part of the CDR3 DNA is TGTGCCAGCAGTACGGGACAGGGGTATGCT. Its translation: CASSTGQGYA. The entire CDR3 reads CASSTGQGYAEQFF.

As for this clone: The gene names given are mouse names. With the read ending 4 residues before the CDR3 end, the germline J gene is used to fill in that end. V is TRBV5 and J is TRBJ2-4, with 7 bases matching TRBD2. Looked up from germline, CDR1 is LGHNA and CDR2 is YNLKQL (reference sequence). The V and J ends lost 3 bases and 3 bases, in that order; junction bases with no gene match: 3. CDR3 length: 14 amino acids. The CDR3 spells CASSQWGEQNTLYF. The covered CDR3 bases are TGTGCCAGCAGCCAGTGGGGGGAGCAAAAC.

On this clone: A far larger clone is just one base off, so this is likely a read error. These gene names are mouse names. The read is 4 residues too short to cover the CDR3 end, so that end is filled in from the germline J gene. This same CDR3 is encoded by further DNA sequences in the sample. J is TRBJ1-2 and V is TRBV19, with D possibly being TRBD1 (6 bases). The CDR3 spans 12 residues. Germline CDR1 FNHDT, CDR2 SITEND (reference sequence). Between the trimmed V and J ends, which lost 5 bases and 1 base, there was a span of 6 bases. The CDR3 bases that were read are TGTGCCAGCAGGGACAGAAACTCC. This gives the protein CASRDRNS. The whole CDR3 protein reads CASRDRNSDYTF.

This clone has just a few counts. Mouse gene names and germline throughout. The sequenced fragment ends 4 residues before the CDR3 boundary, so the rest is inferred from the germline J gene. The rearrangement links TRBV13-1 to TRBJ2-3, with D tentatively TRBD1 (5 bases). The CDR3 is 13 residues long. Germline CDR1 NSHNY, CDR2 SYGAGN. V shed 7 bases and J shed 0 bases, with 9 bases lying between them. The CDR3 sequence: CASVRDSAETLYF. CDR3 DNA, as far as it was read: TGTGCCAGCGTCAGGGATAGTGCAGAA.

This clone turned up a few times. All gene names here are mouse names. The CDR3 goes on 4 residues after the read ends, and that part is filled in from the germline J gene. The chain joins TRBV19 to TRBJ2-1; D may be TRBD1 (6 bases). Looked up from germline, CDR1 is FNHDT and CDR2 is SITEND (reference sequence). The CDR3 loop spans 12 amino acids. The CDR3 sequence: CASRQGRAEQFF. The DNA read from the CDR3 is TGTGCCAGCAGACAGGGTAGAGCT.

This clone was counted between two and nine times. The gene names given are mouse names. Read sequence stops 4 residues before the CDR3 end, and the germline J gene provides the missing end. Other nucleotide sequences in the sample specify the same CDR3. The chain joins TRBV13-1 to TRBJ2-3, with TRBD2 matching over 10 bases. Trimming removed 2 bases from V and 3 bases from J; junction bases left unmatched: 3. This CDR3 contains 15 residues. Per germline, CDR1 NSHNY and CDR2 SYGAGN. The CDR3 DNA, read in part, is TGTGCCAGCAGTGACTGGGGGGGCGAGGCAGAA. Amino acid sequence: CASSDWGGEAE. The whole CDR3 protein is CASSDWGGEAETLYF.

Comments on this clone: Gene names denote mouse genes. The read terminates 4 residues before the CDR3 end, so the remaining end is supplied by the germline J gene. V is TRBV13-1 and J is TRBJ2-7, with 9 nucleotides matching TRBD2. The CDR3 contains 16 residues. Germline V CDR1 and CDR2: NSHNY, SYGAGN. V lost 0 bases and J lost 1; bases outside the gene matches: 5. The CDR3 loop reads CASSDAGGTGSYEQYF. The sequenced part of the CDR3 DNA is TGTGCCAGCAGTGATGCCGGGGGGACTGGGTCCTAT.

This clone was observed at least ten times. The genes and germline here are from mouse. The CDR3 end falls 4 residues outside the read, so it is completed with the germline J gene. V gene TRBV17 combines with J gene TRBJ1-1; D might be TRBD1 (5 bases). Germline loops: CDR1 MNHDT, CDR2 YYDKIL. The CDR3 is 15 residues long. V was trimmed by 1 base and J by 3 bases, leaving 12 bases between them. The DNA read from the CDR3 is TGTGCTAGCAGTAGAGCCCCTCGGGGGGACACA. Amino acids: CASSRAPRGDT. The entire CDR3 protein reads CASSRAPRGDTEVFF.

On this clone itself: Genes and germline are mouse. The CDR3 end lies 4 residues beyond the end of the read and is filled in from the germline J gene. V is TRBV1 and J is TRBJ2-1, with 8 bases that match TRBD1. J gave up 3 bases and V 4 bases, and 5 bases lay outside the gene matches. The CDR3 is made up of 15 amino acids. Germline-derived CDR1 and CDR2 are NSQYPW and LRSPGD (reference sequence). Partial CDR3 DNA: TGCACCTGCAGTGACGACAGGGGATTCTATGCT. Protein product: CTCSDDRGFYA. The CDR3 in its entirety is CTCSDDRGFYAEQFF.

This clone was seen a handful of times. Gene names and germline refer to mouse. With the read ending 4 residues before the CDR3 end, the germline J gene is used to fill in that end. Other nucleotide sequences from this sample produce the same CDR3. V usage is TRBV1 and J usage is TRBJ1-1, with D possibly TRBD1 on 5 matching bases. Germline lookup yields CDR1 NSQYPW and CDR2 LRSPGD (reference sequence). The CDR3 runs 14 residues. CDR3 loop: CTCSADRGQTEVFF. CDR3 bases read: TGCACCTGCAGTGCAGATCGAGGACAAACA.

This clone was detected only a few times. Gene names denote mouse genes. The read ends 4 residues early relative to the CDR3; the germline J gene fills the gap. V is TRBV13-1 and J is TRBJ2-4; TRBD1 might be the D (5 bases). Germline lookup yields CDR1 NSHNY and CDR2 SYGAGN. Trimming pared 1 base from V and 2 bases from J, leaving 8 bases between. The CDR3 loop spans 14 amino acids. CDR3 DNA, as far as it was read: TGTGCCAGCAGTGATATGGACAATCAAAAC. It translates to CASSDMDNQN. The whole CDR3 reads CASSDMDNQNTLYF.

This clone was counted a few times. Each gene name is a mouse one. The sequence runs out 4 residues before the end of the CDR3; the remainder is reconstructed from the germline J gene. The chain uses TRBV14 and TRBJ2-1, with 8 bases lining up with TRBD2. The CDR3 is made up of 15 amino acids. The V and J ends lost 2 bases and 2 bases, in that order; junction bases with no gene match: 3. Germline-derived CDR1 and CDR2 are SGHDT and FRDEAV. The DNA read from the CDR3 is TGTGCCAGCAGTTTAACACTGGGGGACTATGCT. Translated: CASSLTLGDYA. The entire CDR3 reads CASSLTLGDYAEQFF.

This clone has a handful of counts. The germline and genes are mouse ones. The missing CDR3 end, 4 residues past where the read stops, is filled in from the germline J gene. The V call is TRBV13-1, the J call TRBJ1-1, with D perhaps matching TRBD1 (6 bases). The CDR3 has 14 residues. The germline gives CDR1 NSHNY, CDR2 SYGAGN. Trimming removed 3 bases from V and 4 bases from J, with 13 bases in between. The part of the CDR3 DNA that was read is TGTGCCAGCAGTGCCTCAGGGGTGGGCACA. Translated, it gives CASSASGVGT. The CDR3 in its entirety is CASSASGVGTEVFF.

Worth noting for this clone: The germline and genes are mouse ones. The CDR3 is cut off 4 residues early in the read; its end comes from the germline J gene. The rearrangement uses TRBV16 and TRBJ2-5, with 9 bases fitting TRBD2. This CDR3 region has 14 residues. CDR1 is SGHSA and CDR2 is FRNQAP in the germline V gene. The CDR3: CASSVRDWEDTQYF. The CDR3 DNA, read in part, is TGTGCAAGCAGCGTCCGGGACTGGGAAGAC.